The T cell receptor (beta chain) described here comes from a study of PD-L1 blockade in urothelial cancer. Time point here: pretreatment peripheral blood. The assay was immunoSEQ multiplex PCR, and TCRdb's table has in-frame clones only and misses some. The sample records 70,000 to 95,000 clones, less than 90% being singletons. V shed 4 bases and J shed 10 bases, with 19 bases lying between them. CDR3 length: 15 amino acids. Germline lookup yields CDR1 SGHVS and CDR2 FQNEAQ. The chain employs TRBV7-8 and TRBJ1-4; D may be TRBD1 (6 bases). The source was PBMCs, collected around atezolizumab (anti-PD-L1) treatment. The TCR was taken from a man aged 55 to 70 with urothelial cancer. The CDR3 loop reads CASSSGTIVSGKLFF. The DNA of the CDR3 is TGTGCCAGCAGCTCAGGGACAATAGTTTCAGGAAAACTGTTTTTT.